The 2 T cell receptor beta chains given below trace back to one sample, sequenced in a study of tissue T cells after allogeneic stem cell transplantation. The assay was immunoSEQ multiplex PCR, and TCRdb's table has in-frame clones only and misses some. The sample has 8,000 to 10,000 clones; roughly a third are singletons. Sample time point: mouse harvest day 14 after allogeneic transplant. Mouse grafts combined 10^7 T-cell-depleted bone marrow cells with 10^6 splenic CD5+ T cells. The specimen was skin. Receptor source: a female BALB/c mouse given C57BL/6 T cells with graft-versus-host disease after an allogeneic hematopoietic cell transplant.

Concerning this clone itself: Gene names refer to mouse genes. Sequencing ends 1 residue short of the CDR3 end; the germline J gene provides the rest. The genes are TRBV3 and TRBJ2-3, with a possible D match to TRBD1 (6 bases). V was cut by 4 bases and J by 0 bases, with 8 bases left in between. Per the germline V gene, CDR1 is SNHLY and CDR2 is FYNGKV (reference sequence). This CDR3 is built from 14 residues. CDR3: CASSSQGSAETLYF. The sequenced part of the CDR3 DNA is TGTGCCAGCAGCTCACAGGGTAGTGCAGAAACGCTGTAT.

As regards this clone: The listed genes are named as in mouse. The sequence runs out 1 residue before the end of the CDR3; the remainder is reconstructed from the germline J gene. The chain couples TRBV26 to TRBJ1-2; no clear D. Germline V lookup: CDR1 KGHPV, CDR2 FQNQEV (reference sequence). The germline V and J ends were trimmed by 4 bases and 1 base, with 7 bases remaining between them. This CDR3 contains 13 residues. CDR3 sequence: CASSPHRNSDYTF. The DNA read from the CDR3 is TGTGCCAGCAGTCCTCACAGAAACTCCGACTACACC.